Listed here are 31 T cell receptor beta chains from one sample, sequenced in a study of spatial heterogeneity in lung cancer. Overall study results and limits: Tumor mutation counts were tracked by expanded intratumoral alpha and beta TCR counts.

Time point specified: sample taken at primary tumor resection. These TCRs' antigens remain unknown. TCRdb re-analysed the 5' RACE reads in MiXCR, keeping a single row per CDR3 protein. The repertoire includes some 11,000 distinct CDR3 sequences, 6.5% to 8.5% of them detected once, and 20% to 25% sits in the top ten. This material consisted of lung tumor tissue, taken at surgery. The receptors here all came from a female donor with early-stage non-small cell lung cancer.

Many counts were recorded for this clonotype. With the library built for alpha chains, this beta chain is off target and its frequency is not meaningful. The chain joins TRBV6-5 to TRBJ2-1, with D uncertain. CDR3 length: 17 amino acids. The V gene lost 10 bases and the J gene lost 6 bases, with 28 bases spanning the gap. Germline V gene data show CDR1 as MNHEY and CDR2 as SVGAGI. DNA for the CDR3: TGTGCCATAGAGCCGACGGCGAGGCGAGGCCGCCCCAATGAGCAGTTCTTC. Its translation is CAIEPTARRGRPNEQFF.

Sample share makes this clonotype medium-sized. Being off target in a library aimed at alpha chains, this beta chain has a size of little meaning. The CDR3 sequence: CASLPAGAFNEQFF. The CDR3 region has the DNA TGTGCCAGCCTCCCAGCGGGGGCCTTCAATGAGCAGTTCTTC. This sequence joins TRBV28 and TRBJ2-1; 8 nucleotides match TRBD2. V trimming: 8 bases; J trimming: 6 bases; junction bases outside the gene matches: 9. This CDR3 comprises 14 residues. Germline V gives CDR1 MDHEN, CDR2 SYDVKM.

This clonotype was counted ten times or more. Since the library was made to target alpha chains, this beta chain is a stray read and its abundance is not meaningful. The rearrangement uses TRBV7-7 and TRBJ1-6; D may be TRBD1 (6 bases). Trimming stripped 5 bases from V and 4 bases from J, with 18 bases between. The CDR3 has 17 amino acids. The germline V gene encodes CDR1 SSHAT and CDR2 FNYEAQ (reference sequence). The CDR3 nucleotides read TGTGCCAGCAGCGTAGGGCCGACAGGAGCTTATAATTCACCCCTCCACTTT. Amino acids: CASSVGPTGAYNSPLHF.

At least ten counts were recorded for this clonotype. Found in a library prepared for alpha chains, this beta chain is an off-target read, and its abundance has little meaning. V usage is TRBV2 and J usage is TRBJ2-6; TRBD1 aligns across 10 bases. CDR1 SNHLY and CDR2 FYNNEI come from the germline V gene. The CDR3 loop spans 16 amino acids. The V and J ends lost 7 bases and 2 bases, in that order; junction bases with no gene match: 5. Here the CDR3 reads CASKGQGETGANVLTF. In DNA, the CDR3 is TGTGCCAGCAAAGGACAGGGGGAGACTGGGGCCAACGTCCTGACTTTC.

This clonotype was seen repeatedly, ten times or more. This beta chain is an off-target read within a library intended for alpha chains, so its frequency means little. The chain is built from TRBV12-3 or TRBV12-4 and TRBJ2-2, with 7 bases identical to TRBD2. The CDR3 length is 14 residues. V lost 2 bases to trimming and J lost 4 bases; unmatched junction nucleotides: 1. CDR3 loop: CASSLRGGTGELFF. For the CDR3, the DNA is TGTGCCAGCAGTTTACGCGGGGGCACCGGGGAGCTGTTTTTT.

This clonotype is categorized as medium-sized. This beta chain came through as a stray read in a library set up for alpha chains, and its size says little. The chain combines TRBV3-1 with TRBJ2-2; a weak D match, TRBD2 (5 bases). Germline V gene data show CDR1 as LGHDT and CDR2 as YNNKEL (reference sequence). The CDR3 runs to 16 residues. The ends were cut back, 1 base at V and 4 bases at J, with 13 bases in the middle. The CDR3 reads CASSQGVGDRTGELFF. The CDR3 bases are TGTGCCAGCAGCCAAGGAGTGGGAGATCGCACCGGGGAGCTGTTTTTT.

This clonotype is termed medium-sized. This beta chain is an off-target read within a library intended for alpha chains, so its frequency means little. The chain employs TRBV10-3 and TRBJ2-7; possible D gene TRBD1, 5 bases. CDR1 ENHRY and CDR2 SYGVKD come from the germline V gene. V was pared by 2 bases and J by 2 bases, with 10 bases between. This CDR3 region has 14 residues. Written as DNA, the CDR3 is TGTGCCATCAGTGAGATGCAGGGCCCCTACGAGCAGTACTTC. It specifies CAISEMQGPYEQYF.

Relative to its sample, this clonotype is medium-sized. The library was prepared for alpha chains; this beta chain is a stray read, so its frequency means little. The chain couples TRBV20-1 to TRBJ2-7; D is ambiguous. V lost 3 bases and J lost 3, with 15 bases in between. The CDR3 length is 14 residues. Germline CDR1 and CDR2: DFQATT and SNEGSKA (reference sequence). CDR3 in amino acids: CSASYRTTLYEQYF. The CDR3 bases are TGCAGTGCTAGTTACAGAACGACGCTCTACGAGCAGTACTTC.

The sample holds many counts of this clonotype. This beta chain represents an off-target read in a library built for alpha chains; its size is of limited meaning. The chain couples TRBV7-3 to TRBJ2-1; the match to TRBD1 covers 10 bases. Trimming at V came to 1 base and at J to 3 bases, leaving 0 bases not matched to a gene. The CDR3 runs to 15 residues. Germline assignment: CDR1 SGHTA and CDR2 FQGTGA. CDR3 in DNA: TGTGCCAGCAGCTTAAGGACAGGGGGCTACAATGAGCAGTTCTTC. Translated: CASSLRTGGYNEQFF.

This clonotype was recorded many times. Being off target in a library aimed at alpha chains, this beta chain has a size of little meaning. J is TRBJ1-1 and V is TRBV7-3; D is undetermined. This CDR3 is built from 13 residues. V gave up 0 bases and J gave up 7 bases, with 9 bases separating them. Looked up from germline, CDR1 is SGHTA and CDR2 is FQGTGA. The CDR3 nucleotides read TGTGCCAGCAGCTTAACGGTAACCAGTGAAGCTTTCTTT. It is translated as CASSLTVTSEAFF.

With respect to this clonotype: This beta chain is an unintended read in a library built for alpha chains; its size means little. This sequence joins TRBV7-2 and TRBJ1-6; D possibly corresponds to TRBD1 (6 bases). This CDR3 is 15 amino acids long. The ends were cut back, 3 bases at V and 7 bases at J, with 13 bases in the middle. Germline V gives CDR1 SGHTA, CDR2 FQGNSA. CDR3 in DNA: TGTGCCAGCAGCTTGGCGGGGGCAGGGAATTCACCCCTCCACTTT. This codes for CASSLAGAGNSPLHF.

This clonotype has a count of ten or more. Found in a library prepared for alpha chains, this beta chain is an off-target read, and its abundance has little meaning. This CDR3 reads CSVGGANEKLFF. The CDR3 nucleotides read TGCAGCGTCGGGGGAGCTAATGAAAAACTGTTTTTT. The gene calls are TRBV29-1 and TRBJ1-4; a weak D match, TRBD1 (5 bases). Germline values: CDR1 SQVTM, CDR2 ANQGSEA. This CDR3 has 12 residues. V lost 6 bases to trimming and J lost 3 bases, with 8 bases between them.

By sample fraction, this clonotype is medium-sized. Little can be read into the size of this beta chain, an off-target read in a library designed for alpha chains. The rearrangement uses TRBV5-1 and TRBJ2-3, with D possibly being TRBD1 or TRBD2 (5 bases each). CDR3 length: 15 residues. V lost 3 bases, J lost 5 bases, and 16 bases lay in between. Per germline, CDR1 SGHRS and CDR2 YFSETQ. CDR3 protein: CASSSGVGAGDTQYF. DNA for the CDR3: TGCGCCAGCAGCTCAGGCGTAGGGGCGGGAGATACGCAGTATTTT.

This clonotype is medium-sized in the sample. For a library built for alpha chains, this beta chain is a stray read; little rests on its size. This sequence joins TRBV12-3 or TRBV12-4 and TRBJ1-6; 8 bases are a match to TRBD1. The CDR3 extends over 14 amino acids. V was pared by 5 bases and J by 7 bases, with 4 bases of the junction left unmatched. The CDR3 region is CASSPTGDNSPLHF. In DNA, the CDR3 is TGTGCCAGCAGTCCGACAGGGGACAATTCACCCCTCCACTTT.

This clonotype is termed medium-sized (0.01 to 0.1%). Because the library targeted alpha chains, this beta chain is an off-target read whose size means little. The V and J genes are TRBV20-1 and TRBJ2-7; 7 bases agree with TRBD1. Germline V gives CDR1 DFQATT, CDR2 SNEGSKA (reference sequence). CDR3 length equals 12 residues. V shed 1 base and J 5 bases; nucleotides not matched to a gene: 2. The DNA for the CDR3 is TGCAGTGCTAGAGTGCAGGGGGACGAGCAGTACTTC. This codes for CSARVQGDEQYF.

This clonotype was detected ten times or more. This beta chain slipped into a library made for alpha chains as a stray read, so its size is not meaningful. CDR3 in DNA: TGTGCCAGCAGCACTCTAGGGGTGGATACGCAGTATTTT. Amino acid sequence: CASSTLGVDTQYF. The J gene is TRBJ2-3, the V gene TRBV12-3 or TRBV12-4; tentatively, D is TRBD1 (5 bases). Trimming removed 6 bases at V and 6 bases at J, with 13 bases between. This CDR3 comprises 13 residues.

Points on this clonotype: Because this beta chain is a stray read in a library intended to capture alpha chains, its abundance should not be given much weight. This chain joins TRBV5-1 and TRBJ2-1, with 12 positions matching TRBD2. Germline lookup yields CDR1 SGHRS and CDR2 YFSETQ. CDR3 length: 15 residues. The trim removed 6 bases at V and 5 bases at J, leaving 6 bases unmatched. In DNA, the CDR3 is TGCGCCAGCAACACCGGGACTAGCGGGCACAATGAGCAGTTCTTC. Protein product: CASNTGTSGHNEQFF.

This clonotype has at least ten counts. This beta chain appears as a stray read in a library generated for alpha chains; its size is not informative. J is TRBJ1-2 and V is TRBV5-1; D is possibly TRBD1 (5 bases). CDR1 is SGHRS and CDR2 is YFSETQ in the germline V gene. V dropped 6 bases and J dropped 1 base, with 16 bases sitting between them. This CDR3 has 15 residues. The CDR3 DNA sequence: TGCGCCAGCACCTCAGGCGGGGCCGATAACTATGGCTACACCTTC. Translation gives CASTSGGADNYGYTF.

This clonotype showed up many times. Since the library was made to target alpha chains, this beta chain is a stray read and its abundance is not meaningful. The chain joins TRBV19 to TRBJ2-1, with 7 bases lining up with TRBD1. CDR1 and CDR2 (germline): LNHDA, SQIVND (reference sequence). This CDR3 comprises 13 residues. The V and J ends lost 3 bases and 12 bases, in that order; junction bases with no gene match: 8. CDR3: CASSMDRPRWQFF. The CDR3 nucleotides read TGTGCCAGTAGTATGGACAGGCCACGCTGGCAGTTCTTC.

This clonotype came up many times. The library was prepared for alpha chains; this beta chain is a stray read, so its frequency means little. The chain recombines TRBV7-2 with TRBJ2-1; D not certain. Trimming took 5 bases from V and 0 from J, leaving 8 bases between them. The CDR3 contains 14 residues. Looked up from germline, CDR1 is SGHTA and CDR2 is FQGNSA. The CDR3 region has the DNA TGTGCCAGCAGCCCCGTCTACTCCTACAATGAGCAGTTCTTC. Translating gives CASSPVYSYNEQFF.

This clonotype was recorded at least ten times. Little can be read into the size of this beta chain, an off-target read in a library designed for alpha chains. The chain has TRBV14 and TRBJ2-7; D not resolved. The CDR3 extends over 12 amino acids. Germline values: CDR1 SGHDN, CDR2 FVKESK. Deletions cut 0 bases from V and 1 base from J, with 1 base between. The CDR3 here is CASSQDSYEQYF. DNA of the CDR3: TGTGCCAGCAGCCAAGATTCCTACGAGCAGTACTTC.

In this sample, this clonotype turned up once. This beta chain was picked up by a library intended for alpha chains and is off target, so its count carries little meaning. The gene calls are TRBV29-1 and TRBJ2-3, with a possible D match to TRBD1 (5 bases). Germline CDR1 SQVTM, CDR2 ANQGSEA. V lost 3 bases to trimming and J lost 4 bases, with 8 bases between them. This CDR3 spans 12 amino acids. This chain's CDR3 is CSVEQGPDTQYF. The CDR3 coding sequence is TGCAGCGTTGAGCAGGGCCCAGATACGCAGTATTTT.

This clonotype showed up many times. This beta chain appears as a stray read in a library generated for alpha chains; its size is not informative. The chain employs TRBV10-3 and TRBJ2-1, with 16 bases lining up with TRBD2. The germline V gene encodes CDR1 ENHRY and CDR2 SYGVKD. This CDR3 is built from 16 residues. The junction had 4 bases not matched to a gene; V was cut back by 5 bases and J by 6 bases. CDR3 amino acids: CAISPGTSGGANEQFF. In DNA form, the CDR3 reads TGTGCCATCAGTCCCGGGACTAGCGGGGGGGCCAATGAGCAGTTCTTC.

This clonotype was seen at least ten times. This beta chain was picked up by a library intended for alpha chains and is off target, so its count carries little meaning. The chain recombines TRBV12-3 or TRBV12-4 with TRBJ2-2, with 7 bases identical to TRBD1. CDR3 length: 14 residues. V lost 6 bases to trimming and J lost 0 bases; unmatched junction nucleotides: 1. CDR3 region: CASSGTANTGELFF. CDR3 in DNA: TGTGCCAGCAGCGGGACAGCGAACACCGGGGAGCTGTTTTTT.

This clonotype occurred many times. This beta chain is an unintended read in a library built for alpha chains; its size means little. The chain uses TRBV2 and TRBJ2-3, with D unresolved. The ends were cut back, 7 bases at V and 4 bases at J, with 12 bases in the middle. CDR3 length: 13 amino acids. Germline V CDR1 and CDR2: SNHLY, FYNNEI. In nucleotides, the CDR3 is TGTGCCAGCAAGATTCTAGGACCAGATACGCAGTATTTT. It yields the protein CASKILGPDTQYF.

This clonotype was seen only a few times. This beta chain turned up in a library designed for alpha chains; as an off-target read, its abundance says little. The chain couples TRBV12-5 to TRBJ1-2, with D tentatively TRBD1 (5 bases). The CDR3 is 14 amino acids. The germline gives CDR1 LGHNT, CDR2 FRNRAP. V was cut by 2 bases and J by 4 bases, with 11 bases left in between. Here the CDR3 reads CASGLWGTSYGYTF. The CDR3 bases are TGTGCTAGTGGTTTGTGGGGGACGTCCTATGGCTACACCTTC.

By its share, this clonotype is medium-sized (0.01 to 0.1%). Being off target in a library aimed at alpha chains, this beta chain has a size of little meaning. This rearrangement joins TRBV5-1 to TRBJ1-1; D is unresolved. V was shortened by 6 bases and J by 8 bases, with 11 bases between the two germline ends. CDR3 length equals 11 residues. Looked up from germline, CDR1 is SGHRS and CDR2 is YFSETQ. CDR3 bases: TGCGCCAGCAAAGGCCGATTAGAAGCTTTCTTT. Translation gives CASKGRLEAFF.

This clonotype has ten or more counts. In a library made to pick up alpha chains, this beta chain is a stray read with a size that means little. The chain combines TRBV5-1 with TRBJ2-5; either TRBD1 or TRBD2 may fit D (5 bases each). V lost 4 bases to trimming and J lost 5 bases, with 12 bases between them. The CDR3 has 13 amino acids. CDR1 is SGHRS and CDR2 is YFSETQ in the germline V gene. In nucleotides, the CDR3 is TGCGCCAGCAGCCCGGGACCCCGGGAGACCCAGTACTTC. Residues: CASSPGPRETQYF.

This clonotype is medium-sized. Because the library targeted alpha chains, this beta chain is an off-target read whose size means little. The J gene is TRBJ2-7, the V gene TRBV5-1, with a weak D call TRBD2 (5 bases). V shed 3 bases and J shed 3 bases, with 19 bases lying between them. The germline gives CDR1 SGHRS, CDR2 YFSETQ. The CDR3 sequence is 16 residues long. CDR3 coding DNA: TGCGCCAGCAGCTGGACCCCGGGGTCGGCTAACTACGAGCAGTACTTC. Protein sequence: CASSWTPGSANYEQYF.

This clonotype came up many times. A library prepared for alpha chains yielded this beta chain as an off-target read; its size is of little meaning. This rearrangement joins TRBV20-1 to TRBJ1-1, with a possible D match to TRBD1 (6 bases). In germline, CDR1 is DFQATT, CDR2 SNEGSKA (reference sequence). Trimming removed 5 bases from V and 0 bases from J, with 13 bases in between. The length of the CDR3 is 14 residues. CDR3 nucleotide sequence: TGCAGTGCTGTCAGGGGCCCTTTGAACACTGAAGCTTTCTTT. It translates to CSAVRGPLNTEAFF.

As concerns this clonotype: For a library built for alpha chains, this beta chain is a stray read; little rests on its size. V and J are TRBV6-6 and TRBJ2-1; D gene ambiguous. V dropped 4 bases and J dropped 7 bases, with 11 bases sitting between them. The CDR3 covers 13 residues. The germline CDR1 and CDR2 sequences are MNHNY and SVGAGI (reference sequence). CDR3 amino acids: CASSFSMNNEQFF. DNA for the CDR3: TGTGCCAGCAGTTTTAGCATGAATAATGAGCAGTTCTTC.